In this sample, the clone carrying this T cell receptor beta chain turned up many times. Antigen unknown. TCRdb processed the 5' RACE reads anew with MiXCR; each CDR3 protein has one entry. The sample includes approximately 520,000 distinct CDR3 sequences, 5.3% of them seen just once. Germline CDR1 ENHRY, CDR2 SYGVKD. The V gene end was trimmed by 10 bases and the J gene end by 3 bases; junction bases not matched to a gene: 8. The CDR3 spans 13 residues. These data originate in a study of CD8 T cells in ankylosing spondylitis. Study-level findings and limits: Disease-associated clones were CD8+ and fairly uncommon in peripheral blood. Reports say disease-linked clones showed up significantly more in matched ankylosing spondylitis synovial fluid. Roughly eight highly homologous variants formed a TCR beta motif that appeared characteristic of ankylosing spondylitis blood.

The chain joins TRBV10-3 to TRBJ1-1, with 7 bases that match TRBD1. The sequence was obtained from a male donor with ankylosing spondylitis. Sequencing was done on a sample of blood, either unsorted or a sorted T cell fraction (not recorded which). CDR3 sequence reads: CATGGLADTEAFF. CDR3 bases: TGTGCCACAGGGGGGCTGGCGGACACTGAAGCTTTCTTT.